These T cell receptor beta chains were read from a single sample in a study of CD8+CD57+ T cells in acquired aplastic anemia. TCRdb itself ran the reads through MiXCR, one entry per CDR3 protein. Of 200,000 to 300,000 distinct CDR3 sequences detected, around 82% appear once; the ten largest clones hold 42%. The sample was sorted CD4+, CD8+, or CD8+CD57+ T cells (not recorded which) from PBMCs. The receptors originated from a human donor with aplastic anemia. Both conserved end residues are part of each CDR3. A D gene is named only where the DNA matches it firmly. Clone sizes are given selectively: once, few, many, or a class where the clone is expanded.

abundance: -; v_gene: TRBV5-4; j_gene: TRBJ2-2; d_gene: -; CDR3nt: TGTGCCAGCAGCTTTACCACCGGCAGTATAACCGGGGAGCTGTCTTTT; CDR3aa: CASSFTTGSITGELSF
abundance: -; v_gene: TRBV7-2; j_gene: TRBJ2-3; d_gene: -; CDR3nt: TGTGCCAGCAGCTTAGGGGGGGCCGACAATGGCACCGACACGCAGTATTTT; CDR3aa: CASSLGGADNGTDTQYF
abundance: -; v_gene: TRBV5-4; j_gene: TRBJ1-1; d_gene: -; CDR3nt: TGTGCCAGCAGCTTTGCTCTCACAGGGAACACTGAAGCTTTCTTT; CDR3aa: CASSFALTGNTEAFF
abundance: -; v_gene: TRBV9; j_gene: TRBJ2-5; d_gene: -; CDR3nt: TGTGCCAGCAGATTCCGTGGGAACATTCAGTACTTCTTC; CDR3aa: CASRFRGNIQYFF
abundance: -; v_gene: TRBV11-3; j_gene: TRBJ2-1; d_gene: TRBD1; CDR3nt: TGTGCCAGCAGCCCAGATCTGACAGGGAGTAATGAGCAGTTCTTC; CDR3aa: CASSPDLTGSNEQFF
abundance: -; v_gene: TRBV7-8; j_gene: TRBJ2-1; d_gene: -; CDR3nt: TGTGCCAGCAGCTTAGCAGCCCGGGCCGGGACTGAACCTTTCTTC; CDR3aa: CASSLAARAGTEPFF
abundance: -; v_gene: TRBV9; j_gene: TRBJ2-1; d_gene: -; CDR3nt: TGTGCCAGCAGCCCATCTCGCGGAGGCGGGGGCTATGAGCAGTTCTTC; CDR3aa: CASSPSRGGGGYEQFF
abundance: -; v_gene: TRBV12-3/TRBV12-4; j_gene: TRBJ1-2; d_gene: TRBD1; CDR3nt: TGTGCCAGCAGTCCATGGGACAGAGGCTACACCTTC; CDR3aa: CASSPWDRGYTF
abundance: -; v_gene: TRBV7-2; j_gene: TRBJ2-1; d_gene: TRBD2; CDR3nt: TGTGCCAGCAGCTTAGGGACTAGCGGTTTGAGCGATCCACAGTTCTTC; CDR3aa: CASSLGTSGLSDPQFF
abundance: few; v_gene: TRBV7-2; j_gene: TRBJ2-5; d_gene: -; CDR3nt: TGTGCCAGCAGCAGGGGCAGAGGGCCAGAGACCCAGTACTTC; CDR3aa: CASSRGRGPETQYF
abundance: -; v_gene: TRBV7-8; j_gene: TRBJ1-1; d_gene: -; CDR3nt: TGTGCCAGCAGCTTAGAAGTTAGCGGGAGGGAAAGCACATTCTTT; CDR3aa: CASSLEVSGRESTFF
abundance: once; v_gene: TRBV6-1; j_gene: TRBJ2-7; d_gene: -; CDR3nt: TGTGCCAGCAGCAACCCGGGGGAGGACTACGAGCAGTACTTC; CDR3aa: CASSNPGEDYEQYF
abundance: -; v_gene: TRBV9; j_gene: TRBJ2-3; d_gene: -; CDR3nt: TGTGCCAGCAGCTTAGGGTCAGATACGCAGTATACGCAGTATTTT; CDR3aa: CASSLGSDTQYTQYF
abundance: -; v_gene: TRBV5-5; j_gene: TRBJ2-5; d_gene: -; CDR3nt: TGTGCCAGCAGCTTTGCCAGGGAGCAAGAGACCCAGTACTTC; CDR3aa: CASSFAREQETQYF
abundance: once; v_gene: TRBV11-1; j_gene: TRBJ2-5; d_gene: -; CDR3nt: TGTGCCGGCCGGGTAGCTAGGGAGAGCCAGTACTTC; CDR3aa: CAGRVARESQYF
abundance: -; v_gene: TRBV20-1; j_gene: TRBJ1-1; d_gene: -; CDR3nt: TGCAGTGCCAGCAGTGAGGTGGGAATGAACACTGAAGCTTTCTTT; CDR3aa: CSASSEVGMNTEAFF